This T cell receptor beta chain was found in a study of blood T cell repertoires in COVID-19. Across the whole study: Italy, Spain and the United States were the sources of the convalescent and acute COVID-19 samples. PBMCs, B-cell-depleted T cells, or T cells were the source of the cDNA or gDNA that made up the material.

CDR3 size: 13 residues. Trimming cost V 6 bases and J 1 base; bases outside gene matches: 2. In the source study's methods: Estimated nucleated cell counts came from reference gene primer amplification. This table comes from immunoSEQ multiplex PCR, and its TCRdb copy is limited to in-frame clones, with some not included. The DNA was the basis for D and trimming; V, J and clone size are from that table. The repertoire has some 70,000 clones, 82% of them found once; the top ten carry less than 8.5%. The specimen sequenced was peripheral blood. This sequence was found in a man aged 55 to 69 with acute or convalescent COVID-19. The chain has TRBV12-3 or TRBV12-4 and TRBJ2-5; 7 nucleotides match TRBD1. The CDR3 sequence is CASRRDSQETQYF. In nucleotides, the CDR3 is TGTGCCAGCAGACGGGACAGCCAAGAGACCCAGTACTTC.